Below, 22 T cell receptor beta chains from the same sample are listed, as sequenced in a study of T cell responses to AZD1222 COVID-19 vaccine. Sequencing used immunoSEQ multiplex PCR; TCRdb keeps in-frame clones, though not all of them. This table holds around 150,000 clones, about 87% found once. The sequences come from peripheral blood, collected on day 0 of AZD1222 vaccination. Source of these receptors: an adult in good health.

CDR3 sequence reads: CASSQYQTGQIQYF. The CDR3 bases are TGTGCCAGCAGCCAATATCAAACCGGGCAGATCCAGTACTTC. The chain carries TRBV3-1 (or the pseudogene TRBV3-2) and TRBJ2-4; no definite D call. Germline CDR1 LGHDT, CDR2 YNNKEL (reference sequence). The ends were cut back, 2 bases at V and 13 bases at J, with 18 bases in the middle. The CDR3 extends over 14 amino acids.

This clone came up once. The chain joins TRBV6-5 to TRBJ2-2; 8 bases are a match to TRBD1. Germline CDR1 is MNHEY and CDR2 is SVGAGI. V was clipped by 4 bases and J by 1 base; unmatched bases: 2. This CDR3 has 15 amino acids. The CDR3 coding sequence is TGTGCCAGCAGTTCCGGACAGGGGAACACCGGGGAGCTGTTTTTT. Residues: CASSSGQGNTGELFF.

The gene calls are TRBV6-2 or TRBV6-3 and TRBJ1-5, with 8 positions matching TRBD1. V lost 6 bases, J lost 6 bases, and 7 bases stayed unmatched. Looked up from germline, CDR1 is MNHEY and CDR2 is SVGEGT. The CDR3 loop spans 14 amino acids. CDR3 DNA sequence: TGTGCCAGCAGCCCGACAGGGGTTGGTCAGCCCCAGCATTTT. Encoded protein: CASSPTGVGQPQHF.

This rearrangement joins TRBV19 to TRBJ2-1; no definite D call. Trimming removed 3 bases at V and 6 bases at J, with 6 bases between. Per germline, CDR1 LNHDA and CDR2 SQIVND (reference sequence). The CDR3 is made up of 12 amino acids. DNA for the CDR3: TGTGCCAGTAGTATGCTCAGCAATGAGCAGTTCTTC. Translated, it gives CASSMLSNEQFF.

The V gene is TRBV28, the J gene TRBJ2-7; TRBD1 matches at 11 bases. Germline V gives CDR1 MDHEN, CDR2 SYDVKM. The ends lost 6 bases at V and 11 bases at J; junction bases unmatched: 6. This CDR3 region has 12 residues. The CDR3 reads CASRRGQGAKYF. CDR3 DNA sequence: TGTGCCAGCAGACGCGGACAGGGGGCGAAGTACTTC.

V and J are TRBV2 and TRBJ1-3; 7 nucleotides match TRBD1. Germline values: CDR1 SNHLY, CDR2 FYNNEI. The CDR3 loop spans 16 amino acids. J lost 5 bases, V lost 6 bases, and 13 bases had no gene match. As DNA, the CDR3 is TGTGCCAGCAGGGGCACTACAGGGGACTTCAGAAACACCATATATTTT. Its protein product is CASRGTTGDFRNTIYF.

CDR3 region: CASSVSLSGANVLTF. CDR3 nucleotide sequence: TGTGCCAGCAGCGTCAGTCTCTCTGGGGCCAACGTCCTGACTTTC. This sequence joins TRBV9 and TRBJ2-6; D not resolved. Germline V gives CDR1 SGDLS, CDR2 YYNGEE. V dropped 2 bases and J dropped 0 bases, with 6 bases sitting between them. The CDR3 is 15 amino acids.

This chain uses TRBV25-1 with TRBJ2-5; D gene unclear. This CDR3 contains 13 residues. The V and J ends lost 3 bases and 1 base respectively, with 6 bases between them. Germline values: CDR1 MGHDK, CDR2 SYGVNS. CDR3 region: CASSDHLQETQYF. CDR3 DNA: TGTGCCAGCAGTGATCACCTCCAAGAGACCCAGTACTTC.

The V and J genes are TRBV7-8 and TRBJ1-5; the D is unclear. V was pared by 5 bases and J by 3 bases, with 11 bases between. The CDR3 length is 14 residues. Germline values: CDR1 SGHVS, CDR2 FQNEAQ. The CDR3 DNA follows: TGTGCCAGCAGCGACCGGACGCTCAATCAGCCCCAGCATTTT. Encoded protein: CASSDRTLNQPQHF. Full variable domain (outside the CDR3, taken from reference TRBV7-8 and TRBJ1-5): GAGVSQSPRYKVAKRGQDVALRCDPISGHVSLFWYQQALGQGPEFLTYFQNEAQLDKSGLPSDRFFAERPEGSVSTLKIQRTQQEDSAVYLCASSDRTLNQPQHFGDGTRLSIL.

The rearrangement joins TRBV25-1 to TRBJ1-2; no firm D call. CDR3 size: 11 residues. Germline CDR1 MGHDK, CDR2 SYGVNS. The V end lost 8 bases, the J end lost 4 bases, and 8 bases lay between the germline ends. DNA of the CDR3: TGTGCCAGCCGGTTCGGCTATGGCTACACCTTC. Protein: CASRFGYGYTF.

CDR3 in DNA: TGTGCCAGCAGTTACGGTGAGATTTTGGGCGAGCAGTACTTC. Amino acids: CASSYGEILGEQYF. This chain links TRBV6-5 with TRBJ2-7; no definite D call. Trimming removed 2 bases from V and 6 bases from J, with 14 bases in between. Per germline, CDR1 MNHEY and CDR2 SVGAGI. The CDR3 covers 14 residues.

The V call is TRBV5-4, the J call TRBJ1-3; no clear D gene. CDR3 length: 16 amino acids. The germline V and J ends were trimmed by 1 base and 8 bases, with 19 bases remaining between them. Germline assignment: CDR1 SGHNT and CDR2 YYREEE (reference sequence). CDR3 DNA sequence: TGTGCCAGCAGCTTGAAATACAGCTCCGAGGAGGACACCATATATTTT. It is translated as CASSLKYSSEEDTIYF.

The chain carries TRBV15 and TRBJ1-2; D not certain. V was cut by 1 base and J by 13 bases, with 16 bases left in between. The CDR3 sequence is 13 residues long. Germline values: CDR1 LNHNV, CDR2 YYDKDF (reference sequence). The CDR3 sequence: CATSRVLPPVLTF. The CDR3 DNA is TGTGCCACCAGCAGAGTCCTCCCCCCTGTTCTCACCTTC.

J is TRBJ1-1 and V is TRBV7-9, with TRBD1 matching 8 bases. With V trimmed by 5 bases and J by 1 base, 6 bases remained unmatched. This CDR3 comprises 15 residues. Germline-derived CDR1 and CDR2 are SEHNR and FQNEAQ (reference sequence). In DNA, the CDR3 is TGTGCCAGCAGCCTAGGACAGGGAAAGAACACTGAAGCTTTCTTT. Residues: CASSLGQGKNTEAFF.

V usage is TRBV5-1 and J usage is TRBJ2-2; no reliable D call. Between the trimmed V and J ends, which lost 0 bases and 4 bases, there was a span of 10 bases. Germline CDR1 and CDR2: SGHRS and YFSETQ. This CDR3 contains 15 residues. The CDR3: CASSLGDTLTGELFF. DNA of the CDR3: TGCGCCAGCAGCTTGGGCGACACCCTCACCGGGGAGCTGTTTTTT.

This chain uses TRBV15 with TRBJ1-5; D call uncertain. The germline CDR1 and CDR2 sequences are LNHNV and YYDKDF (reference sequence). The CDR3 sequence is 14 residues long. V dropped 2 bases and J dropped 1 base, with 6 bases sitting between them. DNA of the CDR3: TGTGCCACCAGCAGATCCAGGAGCAATCAGCCCCAGCATTTT. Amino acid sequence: CATSRSRSNQPQHF.

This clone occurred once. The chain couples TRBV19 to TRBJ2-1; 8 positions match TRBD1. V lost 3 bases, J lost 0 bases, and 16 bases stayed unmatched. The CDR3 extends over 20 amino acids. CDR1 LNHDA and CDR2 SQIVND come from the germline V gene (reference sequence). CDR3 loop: CASSIRPMGTGFSSYNEQFF. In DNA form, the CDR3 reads TGTGCCAGTAGTATTAGACCGATGGGGACAGGTTTTAGCTCCTACAATGAGCAGTTCTTC. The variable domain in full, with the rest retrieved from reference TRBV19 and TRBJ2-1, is DGGITQSPKYLFRKEGQNVTLSCEQNLNHDAMYWYRQDPGQGLRLIYYSQIVNDFQKGDIAEGYSVSREKKESFPLTVTSAQKNPTAFYLCASSIRPMGTGFSSYNEQFFGPGTRLTVL.

The CDR3 reads CASSLLVGDTQYF. For the CDR3, the DNA is TGCGCCAGCAGCTTGTTAGTCGGAGATACGCAGTATTTT. The chain recombines TRBV5-1 with TRBJ2-3; unclear D gene. Germline values: CDR1 SGHRS, CDR2 YFSETQ. The CDR3 contains 13 residues. V lost 1 base to trimming and J lost 5 bases, with 8 bases between them.

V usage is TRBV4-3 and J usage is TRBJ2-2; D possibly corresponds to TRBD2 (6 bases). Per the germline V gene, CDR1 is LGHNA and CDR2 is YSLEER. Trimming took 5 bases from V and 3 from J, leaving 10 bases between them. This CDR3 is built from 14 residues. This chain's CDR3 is CASSKQRDTGELFF. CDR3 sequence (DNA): TGCGCCAGCAGCAAACAGCGGGACACCGGGGAGCTGTTTTTT.

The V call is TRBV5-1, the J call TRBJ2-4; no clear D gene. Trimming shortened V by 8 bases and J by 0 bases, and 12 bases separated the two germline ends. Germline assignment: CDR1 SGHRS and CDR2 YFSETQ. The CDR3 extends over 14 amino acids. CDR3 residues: CARYAELAKNIQYF. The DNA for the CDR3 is TGCGCCAGGTACGCGGAGTTAGCCAAAAACATTCAGTACTTC.

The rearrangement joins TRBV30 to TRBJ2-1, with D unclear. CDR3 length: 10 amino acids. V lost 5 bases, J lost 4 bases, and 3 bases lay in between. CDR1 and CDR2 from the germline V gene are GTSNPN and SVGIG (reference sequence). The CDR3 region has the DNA TGTGCCTGGGCTTACAATGAGCAGTTCTTC. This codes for CAWAYNEQFF.

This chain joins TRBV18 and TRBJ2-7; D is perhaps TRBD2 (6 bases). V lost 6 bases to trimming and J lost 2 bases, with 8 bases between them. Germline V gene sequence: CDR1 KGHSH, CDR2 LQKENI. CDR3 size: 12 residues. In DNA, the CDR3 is TGTGCCAGCTCCCGCGGGGCCTACGAGCAGTACTTC. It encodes CASSRGAYEQYF.